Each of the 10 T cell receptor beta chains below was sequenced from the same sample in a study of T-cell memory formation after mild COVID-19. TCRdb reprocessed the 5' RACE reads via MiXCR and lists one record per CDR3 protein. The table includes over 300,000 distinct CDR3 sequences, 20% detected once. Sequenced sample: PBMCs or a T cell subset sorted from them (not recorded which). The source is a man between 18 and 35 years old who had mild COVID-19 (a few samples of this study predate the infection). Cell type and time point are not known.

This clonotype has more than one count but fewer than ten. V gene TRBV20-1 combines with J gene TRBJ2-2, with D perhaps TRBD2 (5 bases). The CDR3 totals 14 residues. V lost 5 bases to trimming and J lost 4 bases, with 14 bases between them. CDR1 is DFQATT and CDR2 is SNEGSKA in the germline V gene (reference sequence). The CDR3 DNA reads TGCAGTGCTGTCCAGCCGGGGTCCACCGGGGAGCTGTTTTTT. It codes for CSAVQPGSTGELFF.

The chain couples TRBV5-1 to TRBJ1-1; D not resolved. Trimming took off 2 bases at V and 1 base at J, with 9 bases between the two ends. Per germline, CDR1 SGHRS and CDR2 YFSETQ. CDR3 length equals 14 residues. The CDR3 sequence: CASSFSDQNTEAFF. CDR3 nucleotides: TGCGCCAGCAGCTTTTCTGACCAGAACACTGAAGCTTTCTTT.

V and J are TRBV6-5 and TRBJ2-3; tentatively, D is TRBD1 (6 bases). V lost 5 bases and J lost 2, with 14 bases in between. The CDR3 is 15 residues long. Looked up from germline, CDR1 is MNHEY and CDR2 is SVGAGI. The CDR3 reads CASSQTGPFTDTQYF. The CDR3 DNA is TGTGCCAGCAGTCAGACAGGCCCTTTCACAGATACGCAGTATTTT.

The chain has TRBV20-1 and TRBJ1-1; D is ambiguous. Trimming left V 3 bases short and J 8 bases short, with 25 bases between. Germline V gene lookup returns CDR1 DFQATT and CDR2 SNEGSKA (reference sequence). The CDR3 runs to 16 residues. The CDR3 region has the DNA TGCAGTGCTAGGATCATGGTTCCGGGGAAAACCCGGGAAGCTTTCTTT. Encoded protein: CSARIMVPGKTREAFF.

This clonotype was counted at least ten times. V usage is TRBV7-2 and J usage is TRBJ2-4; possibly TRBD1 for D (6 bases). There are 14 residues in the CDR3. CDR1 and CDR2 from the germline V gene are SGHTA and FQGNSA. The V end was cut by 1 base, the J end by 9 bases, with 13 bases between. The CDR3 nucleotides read TGTGCCAGCAGCTTAGGGTCCCCCAGGGGCATTCAGTACTTC. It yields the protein CASSLGSPRGIQYF.

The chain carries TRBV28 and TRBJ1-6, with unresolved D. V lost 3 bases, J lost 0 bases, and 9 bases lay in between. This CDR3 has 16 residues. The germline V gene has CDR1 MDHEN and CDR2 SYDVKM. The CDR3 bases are TGTGCCAGCAGTTTGACGCTGAGCTCCTATAATTCACCCCTCCACTTT. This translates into CASSLTLSSYNSPLHF.

CDR3 residues: CASSAGIDQPQHF. The CDR3 DNA follows: TGTGCCAGCAGTGCAGGGATCGATCAGCCCCAGCATTTT. The V gene is TRBV12-3 or TRBV12-4, the J gene TRBJ1-5; maybe TRBD1 (5 bases). CDR3 length: 13 amino acids. V was trimmed by 5 bases and J by 5 bases, leaving 10 bases between them.

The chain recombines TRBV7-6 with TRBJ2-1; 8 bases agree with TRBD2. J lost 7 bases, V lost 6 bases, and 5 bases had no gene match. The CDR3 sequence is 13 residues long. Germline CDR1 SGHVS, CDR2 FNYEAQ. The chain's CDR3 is CASRLAASNEQFF. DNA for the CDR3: TGTGCCAGCAGACTAGCGGCTTCAAATGAGCAGTTCTTC.

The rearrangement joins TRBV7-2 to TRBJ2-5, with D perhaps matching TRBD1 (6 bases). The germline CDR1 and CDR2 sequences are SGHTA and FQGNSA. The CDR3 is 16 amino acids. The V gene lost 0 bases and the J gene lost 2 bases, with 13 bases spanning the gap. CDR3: CASSLARIRGQETQYF. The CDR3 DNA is TGTGCCAGCAGCTTAGCGCGTATTAGGGGGCAAGAGACCCAGTACTTC.

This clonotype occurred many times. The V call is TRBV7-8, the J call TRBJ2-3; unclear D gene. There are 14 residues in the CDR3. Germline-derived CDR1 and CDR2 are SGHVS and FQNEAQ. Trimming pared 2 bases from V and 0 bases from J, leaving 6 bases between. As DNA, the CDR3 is TGTGCCAGCAGCTTACAGGCTAGCACAGATACGCAGTATTTT. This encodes CASSLQASTDTQYF.